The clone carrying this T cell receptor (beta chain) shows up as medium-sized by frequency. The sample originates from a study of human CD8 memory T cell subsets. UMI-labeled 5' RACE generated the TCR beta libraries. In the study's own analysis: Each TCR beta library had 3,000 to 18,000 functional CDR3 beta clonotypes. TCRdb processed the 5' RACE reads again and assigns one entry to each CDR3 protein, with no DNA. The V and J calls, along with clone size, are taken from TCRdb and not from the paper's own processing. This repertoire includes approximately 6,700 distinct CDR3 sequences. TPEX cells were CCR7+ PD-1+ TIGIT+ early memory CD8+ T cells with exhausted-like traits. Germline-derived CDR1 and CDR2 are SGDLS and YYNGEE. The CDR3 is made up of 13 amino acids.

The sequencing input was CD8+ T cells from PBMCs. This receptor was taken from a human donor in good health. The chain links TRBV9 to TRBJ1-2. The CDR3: CASSVGGALGYTF.